These T cell receptor beta chains were read from a single sample in a study of T-cell reconstitution after alpha-beta-depleted transplantation in children. A single record per CDR3 protein comes from TCRdb applying MiXCR to the PCR reads. The sample holds approximately 240,000 distinct CDR3 sequences; roughly 11% are singletons and the top ten take approximately 30%. This specimen was PBMCs, taken before TCRalphabeta/CD19-depleted stem cell transplant. These receptors were taken from a child in the first two years of life with acute myeloid leukemia, due to receive a stem cell transplant. Each CDR3 is given with its conserved first and last residue. Fields, in order: J gene, V gene, CDR3 protein.

TRBJ2-3 TRBV11-2 CASSQPKAGGLNTQYF
TRBJ2-1 TRBV29-1 CSVGGNYNEQFF
TRBJ2-1 TRBV7-6 CASSVIGLGGEQFF
TRBJ1-5 TRBV28 CASSPGLYNSNQPQHF
TRBJ2-3 TRBV27 CASSLKWGADTQYF
TRBJ2-7 TRBV29-1 CSVENRSYEQYF
TRBJ2-1 TRBV6-1 CASSGGMLAGGSYNEQFF
TRBJ1-4 TRBV6-4 CASRIVATNEKLFF
TRBJ2-6 TRBV28 CASNFQLAGGPGANVLTF
TRBJ2-2 TRBV7-2 CASSFFASATGELFF
TRBJ1-5 TRBV5-1 CASSPTPGKEQPQHF